This T cell receptor beta chain was documented in a study of blood T cell repertoires in COVID-19 (dated by TCRdb to the early 2020s). A note on the overall study: Collaborator samples came from the United States, Italy and Spain and covered acute and convalescent phases of COVID-19. The prospective study material was composed of cDNA or gDNA derived from T cells, B-cell-depleted T cells, or PBMCs. The dataset comprised deeply sampled blood TCRbeta repertoires from subjects exposed to, actively infected with, or recovered from COVID-19. The repertoires were made available in a free public database intended to serve as a resource for research on the immune response to SARS-CoV-2. The samples were drawn from two sources: the first 160 participants of the ongoing ImmuneRACE study, and about 1,300 subjects contributed by 6 global collaborators. A de-identified subject ID, COVID-19 status, age in years and sex were almost always included in the sample metadata. HLA class I and class II types, where available, came from metadata supplied by the sample provider rather than from assay-based typing. Results the study describes overall, beyond this receptor: How much clinical and demographic metadata was included differed by source and by participant, and the metadata was provided uncurated.

The immunoSEQ Assay, a bias-controlled multiplex PCR, was used to amplify TCRbeta CDR3 regions from genomic DNA. The paper's processing steps were these. Within the assay, amplification of reference gene primers was used to estimate how many nucleated cells each sample contained. To quantify the absolute abundance of each unique TCRbeta CDR3 rearrangement, sequence reads were collapsed and filtered. For each sample, productive Simpson clonality was calculated by taking the square root of Simpson's diversity index across productive rearrangements. TCRdb stores this immuneACCESS table with in-frame sequences only. Part of the clones is absent; in the studies checked, under half of the shortfall reflects unresolved V genes, and no reason is known for the rest. That table is the source of V, J and clone size, and D and trimming were worked out from the DNA. This sample comprises about 270,000 clones, 70% to 90% of them detected only once. Over 4% of the sample comes from the top ten.

The V end loses 1 base and the J end loses 0 bases, and a stretch of 4 bases separates them. CDR1 and CDR2 are read off the germline V gene as MGHDK and SYGVNS. The CDR3 holds 14 amino acids from the cysteine to the phenylalanine. Only the CDR3 DNA stays, 42 bases, in frame from base 1. Participants in the prospective study were enrolled through a virtual design, were aged about 18 to 90 years, and lived in approximately 24 United States geographic areas. In the prospective study, participants were assigned to cohorts based on the clinical history participants reported in a screening survey and a study questionnaire. In the prospective study, mobile phlebotomists collected whole blood, serum and a nasopharyngeal or oropharyngeal swab from each participant. Over a roughly two-month period, participants in the prospective study had the option of providing additional blood draws and questionnaires. Before DNA extraction, blood samples from the prospective study were shipped at room temperature or frozen.

This clone was recorded only once. This receptor's antigen is unknown. Nothing much larger sits one base from this clone, and base qualities are not available. Sequenced input: PBMCs or T cells enriched from blood (not recorded which). This TCR was recovered from a woman aged 25 to 39 with acute COVID-19. This receptor chain uses TRBV25-1 and TRBJ2-1, with the D segment identity uncertain. The base sequence is TGTGCCAGCAGTGAATCATCCTCCTACAATGAGCAGTTCTTC. Its protein is CASSESSSYNEQFF.